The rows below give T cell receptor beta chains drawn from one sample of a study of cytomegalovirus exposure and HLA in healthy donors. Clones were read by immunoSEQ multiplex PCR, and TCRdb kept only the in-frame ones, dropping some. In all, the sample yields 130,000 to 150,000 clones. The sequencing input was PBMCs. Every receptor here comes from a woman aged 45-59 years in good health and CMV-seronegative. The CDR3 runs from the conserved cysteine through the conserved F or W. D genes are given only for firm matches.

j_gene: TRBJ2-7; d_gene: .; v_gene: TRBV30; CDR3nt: TGTGCCTGGAGTGTAGGCGGCAACTCCTACGAGCAGTACTTC; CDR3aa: CAWSVGGNSYEQYF
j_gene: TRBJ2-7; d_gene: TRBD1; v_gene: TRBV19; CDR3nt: TGTGCCAGTAGTATCTGGGACAGGGGGGATGAGCAGTACTTC; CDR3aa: CASSIWDRGDEQYF
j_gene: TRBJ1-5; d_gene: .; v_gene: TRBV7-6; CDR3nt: TGTGCCAGCAGCATGGGTTGGAGTCAGCCCCAGCATTTT; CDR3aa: CASSMGWSQPQHF
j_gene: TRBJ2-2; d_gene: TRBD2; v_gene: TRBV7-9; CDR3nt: TGTGCCAGCAGCTTAGGACTAGCGGTCACCGGGGAGCTGTTTTTT; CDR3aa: CASSLGLAVTGELFF
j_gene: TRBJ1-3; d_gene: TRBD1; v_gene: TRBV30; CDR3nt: TGTGCCTGGAGTATCCGGACAGGACCTGGAAACACCATATATTTT; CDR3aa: CAWSIRTGPGNTIYF
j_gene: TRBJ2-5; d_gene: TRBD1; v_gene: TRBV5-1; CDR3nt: TGCGCCAGCAGCTCGGGACAGGGGGTGGTAGAGACCCAGTACTTC; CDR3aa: CASSSGQGVVETQYF
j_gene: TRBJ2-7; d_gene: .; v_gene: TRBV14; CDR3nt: TGTGCCAGCAGCCCCGGAAGGGGCGAGCAGTACTTC; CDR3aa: CASSPGRGEQYF
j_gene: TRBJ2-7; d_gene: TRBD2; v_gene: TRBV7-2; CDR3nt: TGTGCCAGCAGCCTGAACGGACTAGCGGGAGTGGGCGAGCAGTACTTC; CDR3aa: CASSLNGLAGVGEQYF
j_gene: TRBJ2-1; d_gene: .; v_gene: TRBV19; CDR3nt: TGTGCCAGTAGTATATCTCGGGGGATCTACAATGAGCAGTTCTTC; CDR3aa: CASSISRGIYNEQFF
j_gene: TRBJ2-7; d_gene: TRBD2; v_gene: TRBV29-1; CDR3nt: TGCAGCGTTGAACTTAGCGGGGGGCTTAATCCCTACGAGCAGTACTTC; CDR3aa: CSVELSGGLNPYEQYF
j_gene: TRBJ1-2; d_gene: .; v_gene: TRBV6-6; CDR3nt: TGTGCCAGCAGTTACCCGGCGATTGACGGAGGAGGCTACACCTTC; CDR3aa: CASSYPAIDGGGYTF
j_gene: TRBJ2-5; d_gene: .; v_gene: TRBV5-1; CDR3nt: TGCGCCAGCAGCGTTAAGCTAGAGGGGGCCCAGTACTTC; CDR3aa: CASSVKLEGAQYF
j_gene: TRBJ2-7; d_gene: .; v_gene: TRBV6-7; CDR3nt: TGTGCCACCTACAAGGGACTGGTCTCCTACGAGCAGCACTTC; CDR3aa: CATYKGLVSYEQHF
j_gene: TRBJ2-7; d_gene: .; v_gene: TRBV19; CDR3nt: TGTGCCAGTAGTATAAAGAGTTCGGACGAGCAGTACTTC; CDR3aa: CASSIKSSDEQYF
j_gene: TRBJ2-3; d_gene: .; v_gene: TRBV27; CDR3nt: TGTGCCAGTAGCGAGGGAGACGCTAGCACAGATACGCAGTATTTT; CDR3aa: CASSEGDASTDTQYF
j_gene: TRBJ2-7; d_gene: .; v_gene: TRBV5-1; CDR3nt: TGCGCCAGCAGCCAGGAGGCCTTCGCCTACGAGCAGTACTTC; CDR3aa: CASSQEAFAYEQYF
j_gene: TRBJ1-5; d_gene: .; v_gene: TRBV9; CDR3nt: TGTGCCAGCAGCGTAGAGGCGGGTAATCAGCCCCAGCATTTT; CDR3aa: CASSVEAGNQPQHF
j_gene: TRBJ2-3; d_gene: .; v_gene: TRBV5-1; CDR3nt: TGCGCCAGCAAGGGGGACAGCACAGATACGCAGTATTTT; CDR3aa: CASKGDSTDTQYF
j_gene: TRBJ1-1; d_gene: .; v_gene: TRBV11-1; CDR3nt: TGTGCCAGCAGCGGAGGGACCGTCGGAGGGGCTGAAGCTTTCTTT; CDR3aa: CASSGGTVGGAEAFF
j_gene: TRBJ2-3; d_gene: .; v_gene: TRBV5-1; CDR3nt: TGCGCCAGCAGCCTCGGATCCACCGGGACAGATACGCAGTATTTT; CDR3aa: CASSLGSTGTDTQYF
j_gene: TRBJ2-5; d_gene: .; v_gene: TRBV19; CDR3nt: TGTGCCAGTAGTATAGCGGGGAGTGGGGAGACCCAGTACTTC; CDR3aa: CASSIAGSGETQYF
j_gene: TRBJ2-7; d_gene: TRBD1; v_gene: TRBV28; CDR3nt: TGTGCCAGCAGTTTGGGGGACAGGGTAGGGGAGCAGTACTTC; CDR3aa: CASSLGDRVGEQYF
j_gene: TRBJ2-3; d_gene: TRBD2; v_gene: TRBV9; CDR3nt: TGTGCCAGCAGCGTAAATTTCCAAGGGACTAGCGGTAGCACAGATACGCAGTATTTT; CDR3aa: CASSVNFQGTSGSTDTQYF
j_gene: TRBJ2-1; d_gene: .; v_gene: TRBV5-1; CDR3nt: TGCGCCAGCAGCTCCGACAGTTCCCCCAATGAGCAGTTCTTC; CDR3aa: CASSSDSSPNEQFF
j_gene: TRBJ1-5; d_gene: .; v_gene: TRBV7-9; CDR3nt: TGTGCCAGCAGCTTAATGGGTGTGGGCCAGCCCCAGCATTTT; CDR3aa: CASSLMGVGQPQHF
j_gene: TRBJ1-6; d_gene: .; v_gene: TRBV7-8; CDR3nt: TGTGCCAGCAGCTTGGTCCCAGGGGCCCTCCACTTT; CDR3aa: CASSLVPGALHF
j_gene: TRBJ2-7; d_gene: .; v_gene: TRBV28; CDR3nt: TGTGCCAGCAGTTTGGACATTCCGCGAGGCTACGAGCAGTACTTC; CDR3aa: CASSLDIPRGYEQYF
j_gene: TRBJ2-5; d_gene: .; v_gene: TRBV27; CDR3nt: TGTGCCAGCAGTTTGACGGAGTTCGAGACCCAGTACTTC; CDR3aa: CASSLTEFETQYF
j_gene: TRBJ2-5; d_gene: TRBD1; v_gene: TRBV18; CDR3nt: TGTGCCAGCTCACCACTCCAGAAACAGGGGCAAGAGACCCAGTACTTC; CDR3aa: CASSPLQKQGQETQYF
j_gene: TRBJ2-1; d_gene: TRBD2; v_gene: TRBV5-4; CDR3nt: TGTGCCAGCAGCCCCAGCGGGGACCGCAACAATGAGCAGTTCTTC; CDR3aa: CASSPSGDRNNEQFF
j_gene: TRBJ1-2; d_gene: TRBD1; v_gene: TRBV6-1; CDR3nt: TGTGCCAGCAGGGGGACAGGGAGGGATGGCTACACCTTC; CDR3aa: CASRGTGRDGYTF
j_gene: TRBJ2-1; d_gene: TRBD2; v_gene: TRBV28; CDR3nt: TGTGCCAGCAGTAGCCCCCTGGGGCGGGAGGGCCCGTTGCATGAGCAGTTCTTC; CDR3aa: CASSSPLGREGPLHEQFF
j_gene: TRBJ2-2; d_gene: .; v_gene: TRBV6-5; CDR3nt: TGTGCCAGCAGCCCACTAGGCGCCGGGGAGCTGTTTTTT; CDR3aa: CASSPLGAGELFF
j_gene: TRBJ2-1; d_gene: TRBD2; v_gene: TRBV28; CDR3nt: TGTGCCAGCTATATTAGCGGGGGGTCAAATGAGCAGTTCTTC; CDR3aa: CASYISGGSNEQFF
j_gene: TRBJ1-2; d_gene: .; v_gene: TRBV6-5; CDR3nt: TGTGCCAGCCTAGGTCCAGGGAATTACTATGGCTACACCTTC; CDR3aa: CASLGPGNYYGYTF
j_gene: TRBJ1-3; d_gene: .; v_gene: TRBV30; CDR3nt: TGTGCCTGGAGCCGTCGTAGGACAACGGGAAACACCATATATTTT; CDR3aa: CAWSRRRTTGNTIYF
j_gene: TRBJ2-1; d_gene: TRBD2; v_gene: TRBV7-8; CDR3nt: TGTGCCAGCAGCAACCTTGCGGGGGGGCTTAATGAGCAGTTCTTC; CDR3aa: CASSNLAGGLNEQFF
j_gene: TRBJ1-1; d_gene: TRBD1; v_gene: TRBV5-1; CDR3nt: TGCGCCAGCAGCTGGGACAGGGGCCCGAGGGAAGCTTTCTTT; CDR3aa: CASSWDRGPREAFF
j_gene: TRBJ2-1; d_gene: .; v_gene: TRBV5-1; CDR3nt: TGCGCCAGCAGCTCAAGCGTGGTTGAGACCTACAATGAGCAGTTCTTC; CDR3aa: CASSSSVVETYNEQFF